The clone carrying this T cell receptor beta chain was seen ten or more times. Antigen specificity is unknown. The junction departs from the called germline gene at one end, perhaps through a read error. MiXCR, applied by TCRdb to the 5' RACE reads, yields one record per CDR3 protein. The data hold fewer than 550,000 distinct CDR3 sequences, with approximately 5% observed a single time. CDR3 size: 13 residues. Germline V gene sequence: CDR1 SQVTM, CDR2 ANQGSEA. The data are from a study of CD8 T cells in ankylosing spondylitis. Findings and limits, study-wide: One TCR beta motif, made up of under ten highly homologous variants, appeared characteristic of ankylosing spondylitis blood.

This receptor was taken from a male donor with ankylosing spondylitis. The sequencing input was blood, either unsorted or a sorted T cell fraction (not recorded which). This chain uses TRBV29-1 with TRBJ1-1, with D hard to call. The CDR3 nucleotides are TGCACCGTTAAGGCGGGTGGATCCACTGAAGCTTTCTTT. Its translation is CTVKAGGSTEAFF.